This TCR beta chain was recovered during a study of T cells in tumors after PD-1 blockade (dated by TCRdb to between 2018 and 2021). Notes on the research overall: Patients with prior checkpoint blockade, systemic immunosuppressant use, or recent radiotherapy or other anti-cancer therapy within 4 weeks were excluded. To compare clonotypes in blood and tumor, bulk TCR sequencing was done on 9 to 10 peripheral blood samples taken from four or five patients. Patients were treated with either pembrolizumab 200 mg every 3 weeks or cemiplimab 350 mg every 2 weeks. Ongoing daily vismodegib 150 mg was also given to a subset of patients during anti-PD-1 treatment. Peripheral blood samples averaged approximately 100,000 TCR templates (range roughly 24,000-280,000) and roughly 35,000 unique clonotypes. Paired single-cell RNA and TCR sequencing was done in the study on site-matched tumors from patients with BCC or SCC, both before and after anti-PD-1 therapy. RECIST version 1.1 was used to evaluate clinical response. What the research found in general, with its limitations: Where the novel T cell clones came from was not determined, and possible sources could include lymphoid organs or rare unexpanded clones inside the tumor or in the tumor periphery. Approximately 41% of TCR clonotypes from the tumor were detected in blood, and certain novel exhausted tumor clones were present in blood collected before treatment, which suggests recruitment from the periphery.

V gives up 7 bases and J gives up 1 base, and the segment between their germline ends measures 10 bases. The germline V gene gives CDR1 as SNHLY and CDR2 as FYNNEI. The CDR3 covers 13 residues, taking in both the cysteine and the phenylalanine. Only the CDR3 DNA is retained, 39 bases long and in frame from the first base. In regard to this clone: It has no known antigen specificity. No much larger clone is present one base from it, and per-base qualities are unavailable.

The immunoSEQ platform was used for deep TCRbeta sequencing. Processing in the source paper ran as follows. For further analysis, only productive rearrangements were exported out of the immunoSEQ Analyzer. T cell phenotypes were assigned to bulk TCRbeta clonotypes by matching the clonotypes to single-cell RNA+TCR-seq clones with the same TCRbeta sequence. Using bulk TCR sequencing data, clone enrichment in tumor was calculated by dividing a clone's tumor frequency by the same clone's PBMC frequency. GLIPH was used to sort TCRs into specificity groups, which are clusters of distinct TCRs that likely recognize common antigens through shared CDR3 motifs. TCRdb's version of the immuneACCESS table is confined to in-frame rearrangements and falls short of the full clone set. An unresolved V gene accounts for under half of the shortfall where checked; the remainder is of unknown origin. V, J and clone size derive from that table, while D and trimming were established from the DNA sequence. The sample table shows 55,000 to 70,000 clones, and over 75% are seen once. The top ten clones comprise 10% to 15% of the sample.

The time point label corresponds to: before anti-PD-1 therapy. For bulk TCRbeta sequencing, genomic DNA was extracted from tumor biopsies or peripheral blood, and input amounts ranged from about 616 ng to 6,500 ng. Histologically proven advanced or metastatic basal or squamous cell carcinoma was present in all patients, all of whom were poor candidates for surgical resection. Of the roughly 10 patients in the basal cell carcinoma cohort, about 8 underwent bulk tumor TCR sequencing. The rearranged segments are TRBV2 and TRBJ1-1; a confident D gene designation cannot be given. The TCR originated in a human donor with basal cell carcinoma. The source material was PBMCs, sampled before anti-PD-1 treatment. The CDR3 in this case is CASTGRKNTEAFF. The bases read TGTGCCAGCACCGGCAGAAAGAACACTGAAGCTTTCTTT. Where the CDR3 stops, the reference TRBV2 and TRBJ1-1 genes take over; the full variable domain is EPEVTQTPSHQVTQMGQEVILRCVPISNHLYFYWYRQILGQKVEFLVSFYNNEISEKSEIFDDQFSVERPDGSNFTLKIRSTKLEDSAMYFCASTGRKNTEAFFGQGTRLTVV.